The source of this T cell receptor beta chain is a study of T-cell memory formation after mild COVID-19. On the study more broadly: TCR clusters showed largely donor specificity.

Constant-segment primers and 5'RACE yielded cDNA libraries for TCR alpha and TCR beta, each carrying sample barcodes and UMIs. TCRdb passed the 5' RACE reads through MiXCR, listing each CDR3 protein once. The data show 250,000 to 300,000 distinct CDR3 sequences, under 20% seen once. As to this clonotype: No antigen is known for it.

Findings and caveats of the study: Second-wave clones peaking on day 37 lacked confirmed SARS-CoV-2 specificity.

The germline V gene has CDR1 MNHEY and CDR2 SVGEGT. V lost 2 bases, J lost 6 bases, and 3 bases stayed unmatched. This CDR3 comprises 14 residues. The receptor was isolated from a man aged 18 to 29 who had mild COVID-19 (a few samples of this study predate the infection). Cell type and time point are not known. The J gene is TRBJ2-1, the V gene TRBV6-2 or TRBV6-3; TRBD1 matches 8 bases. The sequenced sample consisted of PBMCs or a T cell subset sorted from them (not recorded which). Here the CDR3 DNA reads TGTGCCAGCAGTTACGACAGGGGTGGCAATGAGCAGTTCTTC. This gives the protein CASSYDRGGNEQFF.